This T cell receptor beta chain was obtained from a study of sequential checkpoint blockade in melanoma. Treatment noted: randomized to nivolumab then ipilimumab (arm A) or the reverse (arm B). The CDR3 spans 17 residues. The germline V gene encodes CDR1 LNHNV and CDR2 YYDKDF (reference sequence). Trimming shortened V by 0 bases and J by 1 base, and 13 bases separated the two germline ends. The assay was immunoSEQ multiplex PCR, and TCRdb's table has in-frame clones only and misses some. Of fewer than 13,000 clones listed, around 73% are singletons. The material sequenced was CD8+ T cells sorted from blood (inferred from file names), taken from a patient given nivolumab and ipilimumab in sequence. The V and J genes are TRBV15 and TRBJ2-1, with D unclear. The sequence came from a human donor with melanoma. The CDR3 sequence: CATSRDLSLTSYNEQFF. The CDR3 DNA reads TGTGCCACCAGCAGAGATCTTTCCCTGACATCCTACAATGAGCAGTTCTTC. Full variable domain (rest looked up from reference TRBV15 and TRBJ2-1): DAMVIQNPRYQVTQFGKPVTLSCSQTLNHNVMYWYQQKSSQAPKLLFHYYDKDFNNEADTPDNFQSRRPNTSFCFLDIRSPGLGDTAMYLCATSRDLSLTSYNEQFFGPGTRLTVL.